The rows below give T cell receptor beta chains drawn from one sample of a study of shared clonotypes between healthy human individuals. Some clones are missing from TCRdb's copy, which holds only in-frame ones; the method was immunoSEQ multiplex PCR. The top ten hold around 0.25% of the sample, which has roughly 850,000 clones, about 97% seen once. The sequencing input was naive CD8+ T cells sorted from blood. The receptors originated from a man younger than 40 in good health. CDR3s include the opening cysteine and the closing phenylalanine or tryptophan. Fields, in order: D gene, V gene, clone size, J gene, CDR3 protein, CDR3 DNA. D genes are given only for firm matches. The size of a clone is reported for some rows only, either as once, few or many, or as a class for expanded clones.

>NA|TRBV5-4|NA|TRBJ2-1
CASSLRERGNEQFF
TGTGCCAGCAGCTTGCGGGAGAGGGGAAATGAGCAGTTCTTC
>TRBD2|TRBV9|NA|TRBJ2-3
CASSVEGTSGRRTDTQYF
TGTGCCAGCAGCGTAGAAGGTACTAGCGGGAGGAGGACAGATACGCAGTATTTT
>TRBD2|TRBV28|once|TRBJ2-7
CASSLGIAGGYEQYF
TGTGCCAGCAGTTTAGGGATAGCGGGAGGCTACGAGCAGTACTTC
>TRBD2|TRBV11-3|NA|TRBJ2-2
CASSPPTSGRKGTGELFF
TGTGCCAGCAGCCCCCCGACTAGCGGGAGAAAGGGAACCGGGGAGCTGTTTTTT
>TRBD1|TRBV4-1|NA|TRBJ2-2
CASSQRGQTNTGELFF
TGCGCCAGCAGCCAACGGGGACAGACTAACACCGGGGAGCTGTTTTTT
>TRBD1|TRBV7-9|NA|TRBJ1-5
CASSSGQGASPQHF
TGTGCCAGCAGCTCCGGACAGGGGGCATCGCCCCAGCATTTT
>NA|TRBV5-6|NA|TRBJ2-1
CASSLVSNEQFF
TGTGCCAGCAGCTTAGTATCTAATGAGCAGTTCTTC
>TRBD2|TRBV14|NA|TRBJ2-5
CASSQPPSGKETQYF
TGTGCCAGCAGCCAACCACCTAGCGGGAAAGAGACCCAGTACTTC
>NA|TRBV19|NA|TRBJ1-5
CASSRLGLFQPQHF
TGTGCCAGTAGCCGACTCGGCCTTTTCCAGCCCCAGCATTTT
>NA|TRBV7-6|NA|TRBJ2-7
CASSPVGLGLEQYF
TGTGCCAGCAGCCCCGTGGGCTTGGGTCTCGAGCAGTACTTC
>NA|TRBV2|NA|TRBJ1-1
CASPLTGLNTEAFF
TGTGCCAGCCCCCTGACTGGGTTGAACACTGAAGCTTTCTTT
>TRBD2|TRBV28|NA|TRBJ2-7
CASSLAAYEQYF
TGTGCCAGCAGCCTAGCGGCCTACGAGCAGTACTTC
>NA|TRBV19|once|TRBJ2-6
CASSIAQGKYSGANVLTF
TGTGCCAGTAGTATAGCTCAGGGAAAATACTCTGGGGCCAACGTCCTGACTTTC
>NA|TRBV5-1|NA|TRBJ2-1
CASSPTAPTPTHEQFF
TGCGCCAGCAGCCCAACGGCTCCCACTCCTACACATGAGCAGTTCTTC
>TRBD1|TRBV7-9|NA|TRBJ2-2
CASSPIGEGANTGELFF
TGTGCCAGCAGCCCCATTGGCGAGGGGGCCAACACCGGGGAGCTGTTTTTT
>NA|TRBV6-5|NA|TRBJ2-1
CASSYSMYSPHNEQFF
TGTGCCAGCAGTTACTCGATGTACTCCCCCCACAATGAGCAGTTCTTC
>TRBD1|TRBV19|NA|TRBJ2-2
CASSLGTAGELFF
TGTGCCAGTAGTCTCGGGACAGCCGGGGAGCTGTTTTTT
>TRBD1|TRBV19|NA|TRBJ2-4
CASSRTGGERFTKNIQYF
TGTGCCAGTAGTCGGACAGGGGGCGAAAGGTTTACCAAAAACATTCAGTACTTC
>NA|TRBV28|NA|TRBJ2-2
CASRLTSQAGELFF
TGTGCCAGCAGGCTTACTAGTCAGGCCGGGGAGCTGTTTTTT
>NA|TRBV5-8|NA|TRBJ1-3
CASSAPGPMPGNTIYF
TGTGCCAGCAGCGCTCCGGGGCCCATGCCTGGAAACACCATATATTTT
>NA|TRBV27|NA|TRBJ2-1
CASSRSTVREQFF
TGTGCCAGCAGTCGATCGACTGTCCGGGAGCAGTTCTTC
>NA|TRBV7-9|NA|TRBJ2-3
CASSSRVFTDTQYF
TGTGCCAGCAGTTCCAGGGTATTCACAGATACGCAGTATTTT
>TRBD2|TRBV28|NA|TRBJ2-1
CASSLGTSGMGEQFF
TGTGCCAGCAGTTTGGGGACTAGCGGGATGGGTGAGCAGTTCTTC
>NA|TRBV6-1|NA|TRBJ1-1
CASNRLGATEAFF
TGTGCCAGCAATCGGCTCGGGGCCACTGAAGCTTTCTTT
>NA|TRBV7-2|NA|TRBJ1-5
CASSLASNQPQHF
TGTGCCAGCAGCTTGGCAAGCAATCAGCCCCAGCATTTT
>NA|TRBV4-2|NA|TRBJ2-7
CASSQGREQYF
TGTGCCAGCAGCCAAGGTCGCGAGCAGTACTTC
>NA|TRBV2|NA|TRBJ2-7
CASSLVGYEQYF
TGTGCCAGCAGTCTGGTAGGCTACGAGCAGTACTTC
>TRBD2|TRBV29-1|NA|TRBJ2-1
CSVEDSSGREIGSYNEQFF
TGCAGCGTTGAAGATTCCTCGGGGAGGGAGATCGGCTCCTACAATGAGCAGTTCTTC
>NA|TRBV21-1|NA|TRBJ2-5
CATTDRGALRETQYF
TGTGCCACTACGGATCGGGGGGCGCTGAGGGAGACCCAGTACTTC
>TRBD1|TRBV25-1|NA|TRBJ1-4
CASRETGAGEKLFF
TGTGCCAGCAGAGAAACAGGGGCAGGAGAAAAACTGTTTTTT
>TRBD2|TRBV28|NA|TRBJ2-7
CASSFSGSWEQYF
TGTGCCAGCAGTTTTAGCGGGAGCTGGGAGCAGTACTTC
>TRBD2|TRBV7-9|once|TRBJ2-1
CASSLEVGGDHEQFF
TGTGCCAGCAGCTTAGAGGTGGGAGGGGACCATGAGCAGTTCTTC
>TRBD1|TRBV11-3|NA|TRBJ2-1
CASSLGQGNEQFF
TGTGCCAGCAGCTTGGGACAGGGCAATGAGCAGTTCTTC
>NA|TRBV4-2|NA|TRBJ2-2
CASSQGNYRPGELFF
TGTGCCAGCAGCCAAGGAAACTACCGCCCCGGGGAGCTGTTTTTT
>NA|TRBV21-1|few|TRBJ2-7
CASSKSLEGVNEQYF
TGTGCCAGCAGCAAAAGTCTTGAGGGTGTAAACGAGCAGTACTTC
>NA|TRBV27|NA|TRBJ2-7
CASSMTGGTYEQYF
TGTGCCAGCAGTATGACAGGAGGAACCTACGAGCAGTACTTC
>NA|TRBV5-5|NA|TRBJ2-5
CASSFDGTLQETQYF
TGTGCCAGCAGCTTTGACGGGACTCTCCAAGAGACCCAGTACTTC
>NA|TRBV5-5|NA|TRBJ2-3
CASSLVGGNTDTQYF
TGTGCCAGCAGCTTGGTGGGGGGCAACACAGATACGCAGTATTTT
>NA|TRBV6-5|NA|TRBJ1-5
CASQDRVPQHF
TGTGCCAGCCAGGACCGGGTTCCCCAGCATTTT
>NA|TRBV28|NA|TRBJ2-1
CASSSYIAESSYNEQFF
TGTGCCAGCAGTTCGTACATAGCGGAAAGCTCCTACAATGAGCAGTTCTTC
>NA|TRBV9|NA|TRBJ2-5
CASSAGTEYGGQETQYF
TGTGCCAGCAGCGCCGGGACTGAATATGGTGGCCAAGAGACCCAGTACTTC
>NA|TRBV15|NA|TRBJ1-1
CATSRIRGTEAFF
TGTGCCACCAGCAGAATCAGGGGCACTGAAGCTTTCTTT
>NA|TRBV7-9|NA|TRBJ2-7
CASSLAETGRYF
TGTGCCAGCAGCTTAGCTGAGACAGGTCGGTACTTC